The clone carrying this T cell receptor (beta chain) was seen a few times. Using immunoSEQ multiplex PCR, the repertoire was profiled, and TCRdb retains in-frame clones only, with some absent. The top ten hold 4.5% to 6% of the sample, which has some 43,000 clones, around 86% seen once. V was clipped by 3 bases and J by 5 bases, with 19 bases between them. CDR3 length equals 16 residues. CDR1 and CDR2 from the germline V gene are KGHSH and LQKENI. The data derive from a study of blood T cell repertoires in COVID-19. Looking at the study overall: Sites in the United States, Italy and Spain provided acute and convalescent COVID-19 samples. T cells, B-cell-depleted T cells, or PBMCs provided the cDNA or gDNA that served as material.

The sequence was obtained from a human donor in a cohort sampled during active COVID-19. The chain joins TRBV18 to TRBJ1-1, with D perhaps matching TRBD1 (5 bases). The sample was peripheral blood. Here the CDR3 DNA reads TGTGCCAGCTCACCCTTAGACACTCCCCAGGGTACTGAAGCTTTCTTT. It is translated as CASSPLDTPQGTEAFF.